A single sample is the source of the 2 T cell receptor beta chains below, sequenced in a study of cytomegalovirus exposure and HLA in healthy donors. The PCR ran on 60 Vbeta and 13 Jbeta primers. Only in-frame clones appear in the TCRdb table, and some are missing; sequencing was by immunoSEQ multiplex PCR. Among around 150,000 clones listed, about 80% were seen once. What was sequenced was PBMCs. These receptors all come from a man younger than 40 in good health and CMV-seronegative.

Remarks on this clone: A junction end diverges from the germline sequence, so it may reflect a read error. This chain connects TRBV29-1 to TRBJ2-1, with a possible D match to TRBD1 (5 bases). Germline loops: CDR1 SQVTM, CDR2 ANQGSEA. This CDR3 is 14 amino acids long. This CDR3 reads CSVDFRASHNEQFF. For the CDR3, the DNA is TGCAGCGTTGACTTCAGGGCCTCCCACAATGAGCAGTTCTTC.

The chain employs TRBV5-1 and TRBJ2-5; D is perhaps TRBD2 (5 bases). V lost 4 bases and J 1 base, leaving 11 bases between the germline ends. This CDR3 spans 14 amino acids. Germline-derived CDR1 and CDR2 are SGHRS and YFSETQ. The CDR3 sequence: CASSHFGVQETQYF. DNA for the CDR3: TGCGCCAGCAGCCACTTCGGGGTCCAAGAGACCCAGTACTTC. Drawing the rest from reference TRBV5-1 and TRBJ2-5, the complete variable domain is KAGVTQTPRYLIKTRGQQVTLSCSPISGHRSVSWYQQTPGQGLQFLFEYFSETQRNKGNFPGRFSGRQFSNSRSEMNVSTLELGDSALYLCASSHFGVQETQYFGPGTRLLVL.